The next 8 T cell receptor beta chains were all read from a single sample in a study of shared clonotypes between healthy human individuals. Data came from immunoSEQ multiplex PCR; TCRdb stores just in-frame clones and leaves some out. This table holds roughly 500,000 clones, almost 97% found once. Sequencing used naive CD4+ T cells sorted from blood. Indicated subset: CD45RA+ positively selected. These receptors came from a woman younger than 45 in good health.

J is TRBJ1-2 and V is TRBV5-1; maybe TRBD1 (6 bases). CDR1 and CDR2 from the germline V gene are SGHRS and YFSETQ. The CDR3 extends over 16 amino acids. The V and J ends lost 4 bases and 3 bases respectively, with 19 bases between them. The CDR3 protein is CASSPARGTKDYGYTF. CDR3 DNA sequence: TGCGCCAGCAGCCCAGCAAGAGGGACAAAAGACTATGGCTACACCTTC. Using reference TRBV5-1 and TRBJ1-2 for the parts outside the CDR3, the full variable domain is KAGVTQTPRYLIKTRGQQVTLSCSPISGHRSVSWYQQTPGQGLQFLFEYFSETQRNKGNFPGRFSGRQFSNSRSEMNVSTLELGDSALYLCASSPARGTKDYGYTFGSGTRLTVV.

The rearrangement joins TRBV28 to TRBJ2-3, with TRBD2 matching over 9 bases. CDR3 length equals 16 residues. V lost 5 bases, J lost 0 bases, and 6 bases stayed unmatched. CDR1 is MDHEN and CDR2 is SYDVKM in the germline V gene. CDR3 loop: CASSNIAGESTDTQYF. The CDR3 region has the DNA TGTGCCAGCAGTAATATAGCGGGAGAAAGCACAGATACGCAGTATTTT.

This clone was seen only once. This CDR3 reads CASSLEGGLAGSEQFF. The CDR3 DNA reads as TGTGCCAGCAGCTTAGAAGGAGGACTAGCGGGTAGTGAGCAGTTCTTC. V is TRBV11-2 and J is TRBJ2-1; 11 positions match TRBD2. The CDR3 spans 16 residues. V gave up 0 bases and J gave up 9 bases; unmatched junction bases: 7. Germline lookup yields CDR1 SGHAT and CDR2 FQNNGV.

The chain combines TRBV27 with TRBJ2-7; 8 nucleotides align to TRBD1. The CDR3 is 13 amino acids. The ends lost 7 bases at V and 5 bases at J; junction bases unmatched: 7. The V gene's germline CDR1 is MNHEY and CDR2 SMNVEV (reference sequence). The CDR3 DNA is TGTGCCAGCAAGAGACAGGGGATGGACGAGCAGTACTTC. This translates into CASKRQGMDEQYF.

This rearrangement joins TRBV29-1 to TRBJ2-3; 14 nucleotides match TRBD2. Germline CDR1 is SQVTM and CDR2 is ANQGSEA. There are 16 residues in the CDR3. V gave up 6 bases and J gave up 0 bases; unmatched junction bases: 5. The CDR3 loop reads CSVGGTSGRSTDTQYF. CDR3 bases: TGCAGCGTGGGAGGGACTAGCGGGAGAAGCACAGATACGCAGTATTTT.

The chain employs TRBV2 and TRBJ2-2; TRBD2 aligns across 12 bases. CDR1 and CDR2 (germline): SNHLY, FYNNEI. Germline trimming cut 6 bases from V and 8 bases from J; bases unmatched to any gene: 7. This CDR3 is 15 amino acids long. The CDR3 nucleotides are TGTGCCAGCAGCCGACTAGCGGGAGCGGGTGGGGAGCTGTTTTTT. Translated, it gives CASSRLAGAGGELFF. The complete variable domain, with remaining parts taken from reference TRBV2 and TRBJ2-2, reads EPEVTQTPSHQVTQMGQEVILRCVPISNHLYFYWYRQILGQKVEFLVSFYNNEISEKSEIFDDQFSVERPDGSNFTLKIRSTKLEDSAMYFCASSRLAGAGGELFFGEGSRLTVL.

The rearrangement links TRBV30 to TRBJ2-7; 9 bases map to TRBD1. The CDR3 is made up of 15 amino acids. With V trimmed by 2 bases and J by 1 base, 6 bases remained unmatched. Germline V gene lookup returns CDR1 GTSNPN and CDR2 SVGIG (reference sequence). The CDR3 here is CAWSTTGGGSYEQYF. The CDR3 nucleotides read TGTGCCTGGAGTACTACAGGGGGCGGATCCTACGAGCAGTACTTC.

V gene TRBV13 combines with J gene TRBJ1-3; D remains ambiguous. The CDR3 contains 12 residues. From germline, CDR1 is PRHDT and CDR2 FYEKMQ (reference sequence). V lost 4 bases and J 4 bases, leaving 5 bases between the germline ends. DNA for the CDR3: TGTGCCAGCAGCTCACAGGGAAACACCATATATTTT. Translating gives CASSSQGNTIYF.